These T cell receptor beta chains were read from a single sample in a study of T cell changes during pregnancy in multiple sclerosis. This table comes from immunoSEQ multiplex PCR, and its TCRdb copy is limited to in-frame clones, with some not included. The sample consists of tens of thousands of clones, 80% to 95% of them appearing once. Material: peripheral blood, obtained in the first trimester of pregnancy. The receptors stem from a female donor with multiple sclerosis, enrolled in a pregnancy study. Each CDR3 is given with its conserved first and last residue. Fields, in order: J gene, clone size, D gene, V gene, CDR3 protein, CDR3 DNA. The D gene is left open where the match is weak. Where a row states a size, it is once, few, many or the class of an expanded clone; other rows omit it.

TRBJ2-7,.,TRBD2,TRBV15,CATSRGTSGLRQYF,TGTGCCACCAGCAGAGGGACTAGCGGTCTACGGCAGTACTTC
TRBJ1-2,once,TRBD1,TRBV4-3,CASRKGGDYTF,TGCGCCAGCAGGAAAGGGGGCGATTACACCTTC
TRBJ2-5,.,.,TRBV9,CASRRDTQETQYF,TGTGCCAGCAGGAGGGATACACAAGAGACCCAGTACTTC
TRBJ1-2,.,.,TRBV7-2,CASSRDGPREEGYTF,TGTGCCAGCAGCCGAGATGGACCGAGGGAGGAAGGCTACACCTTC
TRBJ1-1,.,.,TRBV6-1,CASSPNTEAFF,TGTGCCAGCAGTCCAAACACTGAAGCTTTCTTT
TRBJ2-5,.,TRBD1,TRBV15,CATRGTGGRGETQYF,TGTGCCACCAGGGGGACAGGGGGAAGAGGAGAGACCCAGTACTTC
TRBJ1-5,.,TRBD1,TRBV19,CASSIARQGDSNQPQHF,TGTGCCAGTAGTATAGCTCGACAGGGGGACAGCAATCAGCCCCAGCATTTT
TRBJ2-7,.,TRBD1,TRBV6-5,CASSFDRAAGQYF,TGTGCCAGCAGTTTCGACAGGGCGGCAGGGCAGTACTTC
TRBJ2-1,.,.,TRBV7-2,CASSFRDLLNEQFF,TGTGCCAGCAGCTTCCGGGACTTATTAAATGAGCAGTTCTTC
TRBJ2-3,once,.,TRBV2,CASSDLGISGTYTDTQYF,TGTGCCAGCAGTGATCTAGGAATTAGCGGCACCTACACAGATACGCAGTATTTT
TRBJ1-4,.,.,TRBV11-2,CASSTGAGAANEKLFF,TGTGCCAGCAGCACGGGAGCCGGTGCGGCTAATGAAAAACTGTTTTTT
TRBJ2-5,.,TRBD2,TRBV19,CASSLAGSRETQYF,TGTGCCAGCTCCCTAGCGGGGTCGCGAGAGACCCAGTACTTC
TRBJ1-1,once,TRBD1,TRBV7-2,CASSPGQLNTEAFF,TGTGCCAGCAGCCCGGGACAGTTGAACACTGAAGCTTTCTTT
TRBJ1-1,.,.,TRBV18,CASSPRGENTEAFF,TGTGCCAGCTCACCACGGGGGGAGAACACTGAAGCTTTCTTT
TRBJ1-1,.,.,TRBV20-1,CRADGTEAFF,TGCAGGGCGGATGGGACTGAAGCTTTCTTT
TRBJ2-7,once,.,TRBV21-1,CASSIKGEMSYEQYF,TGTGCCAGCAGCATAAAGGGGGAAATGTCCTACGAGCAGTACTTC
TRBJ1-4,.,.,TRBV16,CASSPSGRDEKLFF,TGTGCCAGCAGCCCGAGCGGTAGGGATGAAAAACTGTTTTTT
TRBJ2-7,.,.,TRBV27,CASSLPTLIPSGEQYF,TGTGCCAGCAGTTTACCTACCCTTATACCTAGTGGGGAGCAGTACTTC
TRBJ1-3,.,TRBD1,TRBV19,CASRDRGSGNTIYF,TGTGCCAGTCGGGACAGGGGATCTGGAAACACCATATATTTT
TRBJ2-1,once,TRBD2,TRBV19,CASRLGLAGGSEQFF,TGTGCCAGTAGACTCGGACTAGCGGGAGGGTCAGAGCAGTTCTTC
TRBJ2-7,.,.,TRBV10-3,CAISGRGGATAYEQYF,TGTGCCATCAGTGGCCGTGGAGGGGCAACGGCCTACGAGCAGTACTTC
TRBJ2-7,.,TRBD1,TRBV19,CASSPRDRGYEQYF,TGTGCCAGTAGTCCCCGGGACAGGGGCTACGAGCAGTACTTC
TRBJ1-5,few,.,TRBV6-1,CASSGRDNSNQPQHF,TGTGCCAGCAGCGGACGGGACAATAGCAATCAGCCCCAGCATTTT
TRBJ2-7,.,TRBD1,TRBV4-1,CASSQDRLRTGKYF,TGCGCCAGCAGCCAAGATCGACTTAGGACAGGGAAGTACTTC
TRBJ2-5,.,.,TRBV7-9,CASSLLLPGQTRETQYF,TGTGCCAGCAGCTTATTACTACCTGGACAGACGAGGGAGACCCAGTACTTC
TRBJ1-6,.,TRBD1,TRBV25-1,CASSELTRGNSPLHF,TGTGCCAGCAGTGAATTAACCAGGGGGAATTCACCCCTCCACTTT
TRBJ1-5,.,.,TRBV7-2,CASSPTFGNQPQHF,TGTGCCAGCAGCCCTACTTTCGGCAATCAGCCCCAGCATTTT
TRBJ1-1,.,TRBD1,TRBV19,CASSFGTVNTEAFF,TGTGCCAGTAGTTTTGGGACAGTGAACACTGAAGCTTTCTTT
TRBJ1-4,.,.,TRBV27,CASSSATASNEKLFF,TGTGCCAGCAGTTCCGCGACAGCTAGTAATGAAAAACTGTTTTTT
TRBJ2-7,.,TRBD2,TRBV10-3,CAISGLAGPYEQYF,TGTGCCATCAGTGGACTAGCGGGGCCTTACGAGCAGTACTTC
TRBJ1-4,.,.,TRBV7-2,CASSPISGGKGEKLFF,TGTGCCAGCAGCCCCATATCGGGGGGAAAGGGTGAAAAACTGTTTTTT
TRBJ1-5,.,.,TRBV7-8,CASSLAENQPQHF,TGTGCCAGCAGCTTAGCCGAGAATCAGCCCCAGCATTTT
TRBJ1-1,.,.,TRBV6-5,CASSNRATEAFF,TGTGCCAGCAGTAACAGGGCCACTGAAGCTTTCTTT
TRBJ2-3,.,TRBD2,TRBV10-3,CAISWTSGGATDTQYF,TGTGCCATCAGTTGGACTAGCGGGGGGGCGACAGATACGCAGTATTTT
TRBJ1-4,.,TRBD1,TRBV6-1,CASSAYRQGPVF,TGTGCCAGCAGTGCCTACCGACAGGGGCCTGTTTTT
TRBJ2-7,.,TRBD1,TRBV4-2,CASSQGDRDYEQYF,TGTGCCAGCAGCCAGGGGGACAGGGACTACGAGCAGTACTTC
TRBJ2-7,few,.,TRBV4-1,CASSQDSSTSYEQYF,TGCGCCAGCAGCCAAGATTCAAGCACTTCCTACGAGCAGTACTTC
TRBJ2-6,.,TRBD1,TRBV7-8,CASSRDRAGANVLTF,TGTGCCAGCAGCCGGGACAGGGCTGGGGCCAACGTCCTGACTTTC
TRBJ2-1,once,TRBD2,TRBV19,CASSIAAKAGSEQFF,TGTGCCAGTAGTATAGCTGCAAAAGCGGGGTCTGAGCAGTTCTTC
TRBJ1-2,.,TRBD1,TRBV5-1,CASREGQGYGYTF,TGCGCCAGCAGAGAAGGACAGGGCTATGGCTACACCTTC
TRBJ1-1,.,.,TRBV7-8,CASSSRLRAMNTEAFF,TGTGCCAGCAGCTCACGCCTCAGGGCCATGAACACTGAAGCTTTCTTT
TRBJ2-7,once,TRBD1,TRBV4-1,CASSQEPGGYEQYF,TGCGCCAGCAGCCAAGAGCCAGGGGGTTACGAGCAGTACTTC
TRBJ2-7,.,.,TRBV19,CASSPDRSSYEQYF,TGTGCCAGTAGTCCCGACAGGAGCTCCTACGAGCAGTACTTC